This T cell receptor beta chain is from a study of neurological immune-mediated disorders. There are many counts of this clonotype. Its specificity is not known. Template-switch 5'RACE cDNA synthesis added a 10-nucleotide unique molecular identifier. From 15-18 subjects, over 190 million TCR-beta sequences were obtained in each sequencing run. MiXCR, applied by TCRdb to the 5' RACE reads, yields one record per CDR3 protein. Here the sample spans about 66,000 distinct CDR3 sequences, about 4% being singletons. Findings and limits, study-wide: The study found the most TCR clonal expansion in HTLV-1-associated myelopathy and the least in multiple sclerosis, below healthy controls.

CDR1 is MNHEY and CDR2 is SMNVEV in the germline V gene (reference sequence). V lost 5 bases to trimming and J lost 5 bases, with 15 bases between them. The CDR3 consists of 14 residues. Unsorted libraries were prepared from 2 million PBMCs that had been stored at -80 C. The receptor comes from a young man with multiple sclerosis. The sample consisted of PBMCs. The chain couples TRBV27 to TRBJ2-5; D is perhaps TRBD1 (5 bases). DNA for the CDR3: TGTGCCAGCAGTGTTCACAGGTGGTTGGAGACCCAGTACTTC. Its translation: CASSVHRWLETQYF.